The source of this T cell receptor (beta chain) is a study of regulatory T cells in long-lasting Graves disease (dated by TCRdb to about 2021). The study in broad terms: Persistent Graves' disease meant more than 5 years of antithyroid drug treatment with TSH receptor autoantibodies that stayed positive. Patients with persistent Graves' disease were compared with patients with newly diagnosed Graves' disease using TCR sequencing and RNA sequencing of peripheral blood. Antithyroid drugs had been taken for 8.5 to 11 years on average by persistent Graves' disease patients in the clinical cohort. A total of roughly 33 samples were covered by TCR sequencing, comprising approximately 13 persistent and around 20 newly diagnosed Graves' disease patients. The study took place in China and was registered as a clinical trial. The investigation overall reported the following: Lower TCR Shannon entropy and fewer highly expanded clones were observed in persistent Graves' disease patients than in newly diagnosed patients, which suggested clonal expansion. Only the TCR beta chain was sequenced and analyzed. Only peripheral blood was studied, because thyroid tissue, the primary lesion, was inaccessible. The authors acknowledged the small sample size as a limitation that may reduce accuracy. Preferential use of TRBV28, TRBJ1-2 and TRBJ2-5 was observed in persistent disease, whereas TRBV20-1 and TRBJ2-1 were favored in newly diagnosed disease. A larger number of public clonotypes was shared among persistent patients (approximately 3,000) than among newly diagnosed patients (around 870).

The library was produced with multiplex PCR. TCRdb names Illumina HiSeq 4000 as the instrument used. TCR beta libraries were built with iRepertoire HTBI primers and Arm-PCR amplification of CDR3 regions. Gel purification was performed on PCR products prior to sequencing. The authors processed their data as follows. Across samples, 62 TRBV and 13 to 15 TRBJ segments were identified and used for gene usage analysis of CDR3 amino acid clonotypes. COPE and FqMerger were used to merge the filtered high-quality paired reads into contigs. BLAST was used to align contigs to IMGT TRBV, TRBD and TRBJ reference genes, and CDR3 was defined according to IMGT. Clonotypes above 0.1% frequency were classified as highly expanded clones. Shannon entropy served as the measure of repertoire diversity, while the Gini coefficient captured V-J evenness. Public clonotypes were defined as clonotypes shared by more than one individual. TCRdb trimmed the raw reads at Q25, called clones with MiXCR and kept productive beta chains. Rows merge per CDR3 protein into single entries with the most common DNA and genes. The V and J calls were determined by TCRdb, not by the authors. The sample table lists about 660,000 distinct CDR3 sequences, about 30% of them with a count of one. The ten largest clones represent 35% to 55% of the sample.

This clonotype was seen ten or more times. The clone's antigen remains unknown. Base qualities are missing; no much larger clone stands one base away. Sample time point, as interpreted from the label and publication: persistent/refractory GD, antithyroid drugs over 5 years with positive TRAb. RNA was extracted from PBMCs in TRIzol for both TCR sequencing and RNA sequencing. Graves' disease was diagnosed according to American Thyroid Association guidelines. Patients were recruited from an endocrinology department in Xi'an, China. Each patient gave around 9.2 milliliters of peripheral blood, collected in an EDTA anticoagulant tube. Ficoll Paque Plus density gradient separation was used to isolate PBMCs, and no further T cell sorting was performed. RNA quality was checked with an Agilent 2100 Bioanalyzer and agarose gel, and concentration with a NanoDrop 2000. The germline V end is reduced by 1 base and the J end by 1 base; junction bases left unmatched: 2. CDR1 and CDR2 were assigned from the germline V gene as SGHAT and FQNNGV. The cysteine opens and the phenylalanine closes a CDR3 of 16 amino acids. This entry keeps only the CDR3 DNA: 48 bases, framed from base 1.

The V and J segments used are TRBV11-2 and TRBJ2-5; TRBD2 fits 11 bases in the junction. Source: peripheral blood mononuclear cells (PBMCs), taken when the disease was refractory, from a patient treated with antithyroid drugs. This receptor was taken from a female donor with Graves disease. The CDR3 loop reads CASSLVLAGGQETQYF. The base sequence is TGTGCCAGCAGCTTAGTCCTAGCGGGAGGCCAAGAGACCCAGTACTTC.